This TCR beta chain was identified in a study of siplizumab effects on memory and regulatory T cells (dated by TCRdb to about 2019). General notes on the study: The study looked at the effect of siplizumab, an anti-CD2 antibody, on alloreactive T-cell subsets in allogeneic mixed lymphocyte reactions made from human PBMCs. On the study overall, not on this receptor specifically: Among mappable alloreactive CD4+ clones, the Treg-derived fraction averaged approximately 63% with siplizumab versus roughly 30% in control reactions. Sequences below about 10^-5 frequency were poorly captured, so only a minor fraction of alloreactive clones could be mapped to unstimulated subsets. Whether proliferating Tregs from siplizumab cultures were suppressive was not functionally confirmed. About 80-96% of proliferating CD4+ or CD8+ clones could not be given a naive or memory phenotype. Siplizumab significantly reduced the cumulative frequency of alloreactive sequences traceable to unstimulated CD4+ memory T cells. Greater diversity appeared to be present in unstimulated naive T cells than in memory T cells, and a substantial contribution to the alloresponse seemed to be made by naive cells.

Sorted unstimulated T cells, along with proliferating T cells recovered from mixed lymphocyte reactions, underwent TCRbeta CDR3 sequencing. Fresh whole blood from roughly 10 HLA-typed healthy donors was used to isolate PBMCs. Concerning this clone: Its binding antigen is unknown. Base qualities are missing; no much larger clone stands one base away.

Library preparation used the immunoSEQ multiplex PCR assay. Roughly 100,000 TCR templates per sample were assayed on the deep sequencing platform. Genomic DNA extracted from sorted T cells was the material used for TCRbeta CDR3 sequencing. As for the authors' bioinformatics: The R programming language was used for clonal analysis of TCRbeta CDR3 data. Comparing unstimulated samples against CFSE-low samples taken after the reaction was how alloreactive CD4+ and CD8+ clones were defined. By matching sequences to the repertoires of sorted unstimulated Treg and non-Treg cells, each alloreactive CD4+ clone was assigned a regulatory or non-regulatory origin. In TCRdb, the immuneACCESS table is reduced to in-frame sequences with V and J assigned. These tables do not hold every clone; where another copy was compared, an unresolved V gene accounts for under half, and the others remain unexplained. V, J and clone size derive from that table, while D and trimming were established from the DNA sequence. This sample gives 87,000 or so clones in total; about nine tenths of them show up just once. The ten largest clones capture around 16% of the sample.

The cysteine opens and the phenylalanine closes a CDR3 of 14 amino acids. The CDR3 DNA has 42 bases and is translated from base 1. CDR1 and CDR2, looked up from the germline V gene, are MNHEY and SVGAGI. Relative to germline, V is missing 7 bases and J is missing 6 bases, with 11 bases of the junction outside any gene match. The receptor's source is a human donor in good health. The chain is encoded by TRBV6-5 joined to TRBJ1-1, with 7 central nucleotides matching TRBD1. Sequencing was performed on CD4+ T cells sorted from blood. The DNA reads TGTGCCAGCATCAGGACAGGCCCCGGGGCTGAAGCTTTCTTT. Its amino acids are CASIRTGPGAEAFF.